This entry describes one TCR beta chain. Its specificity is unknown. The data are from a study of radiotherapy plus CTLA-4 blockade in lung cancer. Looking at the study overall: Disease control reached over 30%, with objective responses in over 15%. Broader study findings: Reports state that early shifts in blood T cell clones, with interferon-beta, best predicted response. Blood TCR clones of tumor origin expanded after radiotherapy plus ipilimumab.

The study treated chemo-refractory metastatic non-small-cell lung cancer patients with focal radiation plus ipilimumab CTLA-4 blockade. The CDR3 has 16 residues. CDR1 and CDR2 from the germline V gene are LNHDA and SQIVND (reference sequence). J gave up 2 bases and V 5 bases, and 6 bases lay outside the gene matches. Libraries were prepared by immunoSEQ multiplex PCR; TCRdb keeps only in-frame clonotypes and omits some of them. The profile shows about 29,000 clones, 75% to 90% of them singletons. The material was peripheral blood, obtained from a patient treated with radiotherapy plus ipilimumab. The source is a human donor with non-small cell lung cancer that progressed on radiotherapy plus ipilimumab. The chain joins TRBV19 to TRBJ2-3; 11 bases are a match to TRBD2. The CDR3 spells CASSWLAGGLTDTQYF. As DNA, the CDR3 is TGTGCCAGTAGTTGGCTAGCGGGGGGTCTCACAGATACGCAGTATTTT.